The present TCR beta chain was sequenced within a study of blood T cells in healthy people across ages. The study, taken as a whole, reports: Measured against age, TCR beta diversity per million T cells decreased in a roughly linear manner.

This CDR3 has 16 residues. V lost 0 bases and J lost 6; bases outside the gene matches: 4. The germline V gene encodes CDR1 MNHNS and CDR2 SASEGT. Isolation per sample recovered at least 6 million PBMCs. Total RNA extraction produced at least 6 micrograms (per sample) for the study. Alongside a J-beta primer mix, a sample-barcoded 5' primer served in a second PCR lasting about 7 to 12 cycles. TCRdb reprocessed the 5' RACE reads with MiXCR, giving one entry per CDR3 protein. Among hundreds of thousands of distinct CDR3 sequences listed, 47% were seen once. For this clonotype: Its antigen is unknown.

The specimen sequenced was blood. This chain joins TRBV6-1 and TRBJ2-1; 11 bases line up with TRBD2. This clonotype was sampled from a man older than 75 in good health. The CDR3 loop reads CASSEAALAGANEQFF. The DNA for the CDR3 is TGTGCCAGCAGTGAAGCGGCACTAGCGGGAGCCAATGAGCAGTTCTTC.